This note documents a single T cell receptor beta chain sequence. This record belongs to a study of blood T cell repertoires in COVID-19. Study details: Acute and convalescent COVID-19 specimens originated in the United States, Italy and Spain. The analysed material was cDNA or gDNA that came from T cells, B-cell-depleted T cells, or PBMCs.

Germline V CDR1 and CDR2: SEHNR, FQNEAQ (reference sequence). This CDR3 region has 14 residues. V was shortened by 3 bases and J by 0 bases, with 8 bases between the two germline ends. Authors' processing steps: Amplification of reference gene primers was used by the study to estimate nucleated cell counts. Assay: immunoSEQ multiplex PCR; the TCRdb copy retains only in-frame clones and omits some. The V and J calls and clone size are taken from that table; D and trimming were inferred from the DNA. The repertoire holds fewer than 30,000 clones, with about three quarters as singletons. This chain uses TRBV7-9 with TRBJ2-5, with D possibly TRBD2 on 5 matching bases. This TCR came from a boy aged 2 to 10 with active or convalescent COVID-19. The sample consisted of peripheral blood. CDR3 amino acids: CASSFALDQETQYF. CDR3 DNA sequence: TGTGCCAGCAGCTTTGCACTAGACCAAGAGACCCAGTACTTC.